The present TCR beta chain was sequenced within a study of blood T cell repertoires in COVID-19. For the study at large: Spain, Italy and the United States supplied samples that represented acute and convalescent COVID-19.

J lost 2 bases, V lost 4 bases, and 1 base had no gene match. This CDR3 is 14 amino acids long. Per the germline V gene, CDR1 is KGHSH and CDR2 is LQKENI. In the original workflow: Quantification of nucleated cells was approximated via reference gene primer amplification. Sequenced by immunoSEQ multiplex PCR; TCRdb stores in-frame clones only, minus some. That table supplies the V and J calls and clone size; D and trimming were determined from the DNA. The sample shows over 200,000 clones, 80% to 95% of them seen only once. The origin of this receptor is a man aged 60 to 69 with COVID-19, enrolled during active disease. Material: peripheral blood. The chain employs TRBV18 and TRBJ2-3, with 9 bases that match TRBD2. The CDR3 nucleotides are TGTGCCAGCTCACTAGCGGGAGCCACAGATACGCAGTATTTT. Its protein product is CASSLAGATDTQYF.